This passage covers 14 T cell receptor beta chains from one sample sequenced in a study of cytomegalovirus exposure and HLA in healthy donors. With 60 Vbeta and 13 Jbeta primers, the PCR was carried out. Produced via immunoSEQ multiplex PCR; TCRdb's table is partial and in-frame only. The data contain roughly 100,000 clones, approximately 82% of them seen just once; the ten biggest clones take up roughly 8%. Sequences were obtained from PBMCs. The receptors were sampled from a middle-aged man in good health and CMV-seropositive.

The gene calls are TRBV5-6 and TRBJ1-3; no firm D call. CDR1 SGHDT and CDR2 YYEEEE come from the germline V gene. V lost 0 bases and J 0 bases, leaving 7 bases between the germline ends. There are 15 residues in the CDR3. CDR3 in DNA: TGTGCCAGCAGCTTGGTTGGCACCTCTGGAAACACCATATATTTT. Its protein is CASSLVGTSGNTIYF.

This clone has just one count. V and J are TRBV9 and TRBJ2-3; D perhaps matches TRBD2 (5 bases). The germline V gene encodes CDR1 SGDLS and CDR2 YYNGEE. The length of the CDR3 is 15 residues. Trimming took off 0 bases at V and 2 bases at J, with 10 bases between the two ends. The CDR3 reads CASSVGERPTDTQYF. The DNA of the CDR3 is TGTGCCAGCAGCGTAGGGGAGCGGCCCACAGATACGCAGTATTTT.

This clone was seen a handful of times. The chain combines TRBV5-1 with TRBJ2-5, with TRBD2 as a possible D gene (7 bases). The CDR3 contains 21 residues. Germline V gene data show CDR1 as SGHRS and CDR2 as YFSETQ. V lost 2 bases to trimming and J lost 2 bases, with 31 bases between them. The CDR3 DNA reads TGCGCCAGCAGCTTTCCCCCCATGAATTCGCTTTGGAGGGGGGGACAAGAGACCCAGTACTTC. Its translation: CASSFPPMNSLWRGGQETQYF.

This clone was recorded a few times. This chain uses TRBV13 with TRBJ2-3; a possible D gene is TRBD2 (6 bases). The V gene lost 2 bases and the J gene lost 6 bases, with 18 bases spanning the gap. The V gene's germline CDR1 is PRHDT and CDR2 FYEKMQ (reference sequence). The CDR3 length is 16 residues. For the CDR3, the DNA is TGTGCCAGCAGCTTACAGGGTATGGGAGGTGAGGATACGCAGTATTTT. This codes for CASSLQGMGGEDTQYF.

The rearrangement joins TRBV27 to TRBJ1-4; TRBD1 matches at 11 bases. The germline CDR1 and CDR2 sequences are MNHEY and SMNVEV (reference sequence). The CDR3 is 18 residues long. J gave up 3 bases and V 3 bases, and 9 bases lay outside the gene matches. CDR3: CASSFPGQGASANEKLFF. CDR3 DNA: TGTGCCAGCAGTTTCCCCGGACAGGGGGCGTCTGCTAATGAAAAACTGTTTTTT. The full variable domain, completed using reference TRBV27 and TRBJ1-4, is EAQVTQNPRYLITVTGKKLTVTCSQNMNHEYMSWYRQDPGLGLRQIYYSMNVEVTDKGDVPEGYKVSRKEKRNFPLILESPSPNQTSLYFCASSFPGQGASANEKLFFGSGTQLSVL.

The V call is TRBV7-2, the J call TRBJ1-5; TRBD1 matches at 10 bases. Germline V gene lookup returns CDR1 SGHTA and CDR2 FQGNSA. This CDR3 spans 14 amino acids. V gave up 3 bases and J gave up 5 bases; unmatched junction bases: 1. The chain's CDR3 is CASSLTGGDQPQHF. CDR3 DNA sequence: TGTGCCAGCAGCTTGACAGGGGGCGATCAGCCCCAGCATTTT.

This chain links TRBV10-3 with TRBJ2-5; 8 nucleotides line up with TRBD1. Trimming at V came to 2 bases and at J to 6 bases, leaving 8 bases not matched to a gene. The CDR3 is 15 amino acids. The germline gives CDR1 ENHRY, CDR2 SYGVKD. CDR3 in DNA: TGTGCCATCAGTGAGGGTCAGGGGGCGGTTAAGACCCAGTACTTC. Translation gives CAISEGQGAVKTQYF.

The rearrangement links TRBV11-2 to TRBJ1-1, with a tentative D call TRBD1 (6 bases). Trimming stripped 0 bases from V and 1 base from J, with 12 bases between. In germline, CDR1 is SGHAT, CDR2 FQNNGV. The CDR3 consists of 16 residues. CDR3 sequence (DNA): TGTGCCAGCAGCTTAGATCCCGGGACACCGAACACTGAAGCTTTCTTT. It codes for CASSLDPGTPNTEAFF.

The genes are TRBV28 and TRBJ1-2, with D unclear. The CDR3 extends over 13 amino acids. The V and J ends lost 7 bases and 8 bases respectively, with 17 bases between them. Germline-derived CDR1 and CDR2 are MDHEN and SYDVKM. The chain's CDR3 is CASIPTGQRGYTF. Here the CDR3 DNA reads TGTGCCAGCATTCCAACGGGTCAGCGGGGCTACACCTTC.

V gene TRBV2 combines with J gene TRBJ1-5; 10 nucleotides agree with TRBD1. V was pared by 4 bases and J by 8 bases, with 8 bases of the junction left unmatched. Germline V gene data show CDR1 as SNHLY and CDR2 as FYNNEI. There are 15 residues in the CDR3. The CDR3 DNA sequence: TGTGCCAGCAGTGGACTGGGACAGGGGCAGGAGCCCCAGCATTTT. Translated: CASSGLGQGQEPQHF.

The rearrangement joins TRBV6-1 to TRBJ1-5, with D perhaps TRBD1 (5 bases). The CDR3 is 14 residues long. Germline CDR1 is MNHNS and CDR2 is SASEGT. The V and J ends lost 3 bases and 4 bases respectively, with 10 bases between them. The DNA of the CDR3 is TGTGCCAGCAGTGAGGGGCCTGTGAATCAGCCCCAGCATTTT. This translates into CASSEGPVNQPQHF.

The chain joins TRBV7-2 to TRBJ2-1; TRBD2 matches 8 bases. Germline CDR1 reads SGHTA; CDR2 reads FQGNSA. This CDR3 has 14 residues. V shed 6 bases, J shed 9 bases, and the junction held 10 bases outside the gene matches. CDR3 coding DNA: TGTGCCAGCAGAGCGGGGGAGTACAATGTTGAGCAGTTCTTC. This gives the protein CASRAGEYNVEQFF.

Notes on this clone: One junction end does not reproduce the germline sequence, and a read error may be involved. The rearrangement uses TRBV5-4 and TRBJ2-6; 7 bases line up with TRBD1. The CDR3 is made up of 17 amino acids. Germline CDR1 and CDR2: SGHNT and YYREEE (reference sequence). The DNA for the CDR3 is TGTGCCAGCAGCGTGGGACAGCGCCTCTCTGGGGCCAACGGCCTGACTTTC. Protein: CASSVGQRLSGANGLTF.

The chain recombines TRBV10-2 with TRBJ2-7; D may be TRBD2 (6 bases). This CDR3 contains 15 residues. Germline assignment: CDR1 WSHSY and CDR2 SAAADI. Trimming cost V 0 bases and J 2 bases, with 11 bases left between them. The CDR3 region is CASSESVSGPYEQYF. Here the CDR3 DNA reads TGCGCCAGCAGTGAGTCGGTTAGCGGCCCCTACGAGCAGTACTTC.